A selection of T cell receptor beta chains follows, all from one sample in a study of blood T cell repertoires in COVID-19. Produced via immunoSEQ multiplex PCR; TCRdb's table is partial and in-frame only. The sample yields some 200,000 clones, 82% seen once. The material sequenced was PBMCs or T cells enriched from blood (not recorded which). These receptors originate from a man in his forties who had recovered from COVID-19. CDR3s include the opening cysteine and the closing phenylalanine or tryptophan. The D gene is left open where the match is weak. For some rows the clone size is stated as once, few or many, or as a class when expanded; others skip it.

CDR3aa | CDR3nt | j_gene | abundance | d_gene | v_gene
CASSRGLAGGFRGNEQFF | TGTGCCAGCAGTCGCGGACTAGCGGGAGGGTTTCGGGGAAATGAGCAGTTCTTC | TRBJ2-1 | once | TRBD2 | TRBV6-6
CASSESEGEAFF | TGTGCCAGCAGCGAAAGTGAGGGTGAAGCTTTCTTT | TRBJ1-1 | - | - | TRBV11-3
CASSPTGGNQPQHF | TGTGCCAGCAGCCCGACAGGGGGCAATCAGCCCCAGCATTTT | TRBJ1-5 | - | TRBD1 | TRBV7-9
CASSQGLAGEGETQYF | TGTGCCAGCAGCCAAGGACTAGCGGGAGAGGGGGAGACCCAGTACTTC | TRBJ2-5 | once | TRBD2 | TRBV3-1/TRBV3-2
CASSLRLAGEGSYNEQFF | TGTGCCAGCAGCTTAAGACTAGCGGGAGAGGGGTCCTACAATGAGCAGTTCTTC | TRBJ2-1 | - | TRBD2 | TRBV7-8
CASSPGQGNYEQYF | TGTGCCAGCTCCCCGGGACAGGGGAATTACGAGCAGTACTTC | TRBJ2-7 | - | TRBD1 | TRBV5-4
CASSLTGTTNEKLFF | TGCGCCAGCAGCTTGACAGGGACCACTAATGAAAAACTGTTTTTT | TRBJ1-4 | once | - | TRBV5-1
CSGGTSPADTQYF | TGCAGCGGTGGGACTAGCCCAGCAGATACGCAGTATTTT | TRBJ2-3 | - | TRBD2 | TRBV29-1
CASSALELADTQYF | TGTGCCAGCAGCGCACTCGAGCTTGCAGATACGCAGTATTTT | TRBJ2-3 | - | - | TRBV9
CASSQQTSGSRTDTQYF | TGTGCCAGCAGCCAACAGACTAGCGGGAGTCGCACAGATACGCAGTATTTT | TRBJ2-3 | - | TRBD2 | TRBV3-1/TRBV3-2
CASSQADPADYTF | TGTGCCAGCAGCCAAGCAGATCCGGCGGACTACACCTTC | TRBJ1-2 | - | - | TRBV3-1/TRBV3-2
CASSDGQGAGYGYTF | TGTGCCAGCAGTGATGGACAGGGGGCAGGGTATGGCTACACCTTC | TRBJ1-2 | - | TRBD1 | TRBV6-1
CASSVGTGDGYTF | TGTGCCAGCAGCGTGGGGACAGGGGACGGCTACACCTTC | TRBJ1-2 | - | TRBD1 | TRBV9
CSASFGSWADGYTF | TGCAGTGCTAGTTTTGGGAGTTGGGCGGATGGCTACACCTTC | TRBJ1-2 | - | - | TRBV20-1
CASSPRNAPVNTEAFF | TGTGCCAGCTCACCACGCAACGCACCGGTGAACACTGAAGCTTTCTTT | TRBJ1-1 | - | - | TRBV18
CASSLAGESSYEQYF | TGTGCCAGCAGCTTGGCTGGGGAGAGTTCCTACGAGCAGTACTTC | TRBJ2-7 | few | - | TRBV5-4
CASSLVPGLSTTGELFF | TGCGCCAGCAGCTTGGTCCCGGGACTCAGTACTACCGGGGAGCTGTTTTTT | TRBJ2-2 | - | - | TRBV5-1
CASSTPGSYNSPLHF | TGTGCCAGTAGTACCCCGGGCTCCTATAATTCACCCCTCCACTTT | TRBJ1-6 | - | - | TRBV19
CSVRQGRAVNTEAFF | TGCAGCGTTCGACAGGGAAGGGCGGTGAACACTGAAGCTTTCTTT | TRBJ1-1 | few | TRBD1 | TRBV29-1
CASSPRTGNTEAFF | TGTGCCAGCAGCCCCCGGACAGGGAACACTGAAGCTTTCTTT | TRBJ1-1 | - | TRBD1 | TRBV7-8
CASYPPGHNNSPLHF | TGTGCCAGCTATCCTCCGGGACACAATAATTCACCCCTCCACTTT | TRBJ1-6 | - | - | TRBV28
CASSWDREGRSSTDTQYF | TGCGCCAGCAGCTGGGACAGGGAAGGCCGCTCGAGCACAGATACGCAGTATTTT | TRBJ2-3 | - | TRBD1 | TRBV4-1
CASSWGGGEKLFF | TGTGCCAGCAGCTGGGGCGGGGGAGAAAAACTGTTTTTT | TRBJ1-4 | - | - | TRBV5-4
CASSLGPSRSTEQFF | TGTGCCAGCAGCTTGGGCCCCTCTCGGTCTACTGAGCAGTTCTTC | TRBJ2-1 | - | - | TRBV5-8
CASSQTILAGEGNEQFF | TGCGCCAGCAGCCAAACGATCCTAGCGGGAGAAGGCAATGAGCAGTTCTTC | TRBJ2-1 | - | TRBD2 | TRBV4-3
CASSPGMNTEAFF | TGTGCCAGCAGCCCTGGCATGAACACTGAAGCTTTCTTT | TRBJ1-1 | few | - | TRBV16
CASSSIFKTTSKGAGIQYF | TGTGCCAGCAGCTCAATCTTTAAAACGACTAGTAAGGGCGCTGGCATTCAGTACTTC | TRBJ2-4 | - | - | TRBV11-2
CASSLYQRAEAFF | TGTGCCAGCAGTTTATATCAGCGGGCTGAAGCTTTCTTT | TRBJ1-1 | few | - | TRBV27
CASSRGLAGPSYNEQFF | TGCGCCAGCAGCCGAGGACTAGCGGGACCCTCCTACAATGAGCAGTTCTTC | TRBJ2-1 | - | TRBD2 | TRBV5-1
CASSQNGLAGGNEQFF | TGTGCCAGCTCACAAAACGGACTAGCGGGAGGGAATGAGCAGTTCTTC | TRBJ2-1 | - | TRBD2 | TRBV18
CASRRGGLAGAGELFF | TGTGCCAGCCGACGCGGGGGACTAGCGGGAGCCGGGGAGCTGTTTTTT | TRBJ2-2 | - | TRBD2 | TRBV27
CASSPRGGNQPQHF | TGTGCCAGCTCACCAAGAGGGGGAAATCAGCCCCAGCATTTT | TRBJ1-5 | - | - | TRBV18
CASSPRGGRGNQPQHF | TGTGCCAGCAGCCCGAGGGGGGGGCGCGGCAATCAGCCCCAGCATTTT | TRBJ1-5 | - | - | TRBV5-8
CAWGGQGNIVNYGYTF | TGTGCCTGGGGTGGACAGGGGAACATTGTTAACTATGGCTACACCTTC | TRBJ1-2 | - | TRBD1 | TRBV30
CASSLAGGRAKNIQYF | TGTGCCAGCAGTTTAGCGGGGGGTAGGGCCAAAAACATTCAGTACTTC | TRBJ2-4 | - | TRBD2 | TRBV27
CASSSRRSETQYF | TGTGCCAGCAGTTCCAGGCGATCCGAGACCCAGTACTTC | TRBJ2-5 | - | - | TRBV6-2/TRBV6-3
CASSMGVGHEKLFF | TGTGCCAGTAGTATGGGCGTGGGGCATGAAAAACTGTTTTTT | TRBJ1-4 | - | - | TRBV19
CAISPGQGPLSSTDTQYF | TGTGCCATCAGCCCAGGACAGGGGCCACTTTCTAGCACAGATACGCAGTATTTT | TRBJ2-3 | - | TRBD1 | TRBV10-3
CASSQNGLSGTQYF | TGCGCCAGCAGCCAAAACGGACTTTCAGGGACCCAGTACTTC | TRBJ2-5 | - | - | TRBV4-3
CASSITVNTEAFF | TGTGCCAGTAGTATCACAGTTAACACTGAAGCTTTCTTT | TRBJ1-1 | once | - | TRBV19
CASRSGTPSGEQFF | TGCGCCAGCCGTTCCGGGACTCCCTCTGGTGAGCAGTTCTTC | TRBJ2-1 | - | - | TRBV10-1
CASRSGGRDTEAFF | TGTGCCAGCAGGTCAGGGGGCCGGGACACTGAAGCTTTCTTT | TRBJ1-1 | - | TRBD1 | TRBV28
CASSEQGVSYEQYF | TGTGCCAGCAGTGAGCAGGGGGTCTCCTACGAGCAGTACTTC | TRBJ2-7 | - | TRBD1 | TRBV2
CASSTGSNQPQHF | TGTGCCAGCAGTACCGGGAGCAATCAGCCCCAGCATTTT | TRBJ1-5 | - | - | TRBV28
CASSLDSNRVSYNEQFF | TGCGCCAGCAGCTTAGATTCGAACAGGGTCTCCTACAATGAGCAGTTCTTC | TRBJ2-1 | - | - | TRBV5-1
CASSYLSGNEQFF | TGTGCCAGCAGTTACCTCTCCGGGAATGAGCAGTTCTTC | TRBJ2-1 | - | - | TRBV6-5
CASSHGRGALSQPQHF | TGTGCCAGCAGCCACGGACGGGGGGCTCTATCTCAGCCCCAGCATTTT | TRBJ1-5 | - | - | TRBV5-6
CATSDRDIFGYTF | TGTGCCACCAGTGACCGGGACATATTTGGCTACACCTTC | TRBJ1-2 | - | - | TRBV24-1
CASSTPGQGGYTF | TGTGCCAGCAGCACCCCCGGACAGGGTGGCTACACCTTC | TRBJ1-2 | once | TRBD1 | TRBV5-5